The clone carrying this TCR beta chain has more than one count but fewer than ten. Its antigen is not known. The investigators reverse transcribed all of the isolated RNA, so they sequenced expressed TCRB transcripts. TCRdb's table, derived via immunoSEQ multiplex PCR, lists solely in-frame clones and lacks some. Counted here are about 350,000 clones, around a fifth occurring once; the ten biggest clones make up around 0.04%. This record comes from a study of beta chain features in type 1 diabetes. With 7 bases clipped from V and 3 bases from J, the junction kept 5 bases outside the gene matches. The germline gives CDR1 GTSNPN, CDR2 SVGIG (reference sequence). The CDR3 totals 12 residues. Points from the study as a whole: In all four CD4+ subsets, TCRB CDR3 length was significantly, moderately reduced in type 1 diabetes.

The receptor comes from a young woman in good health. The sequenced sample was naive CD4+ T cells from blood. This chain joins TRBV30 and TRBJ2-5; TRBD2 aligns across 7 bases. DNA for the CDR3: TGTGCCTCAGCGGGGACCGAAGAGACCCAGTACTTC. Its translation is CASAGTEETQYF.